Listed below are T cell receptor beta chains from one sample, sequenced in a study of cytomegalovirus exposure and HLA in healthy donors. Assay used: immunoSEQ multiplex PCR; TCRdb lists only in-frame clones, some missing. This sample carries 75,000 to 95,000 clones, approximately 80% of them seen once, and the ten largest clones take roughly 12%. Sequencing was done on a sample of PBMCs. Receptors were obtained from a human donor in good health. Each CDR3 is given with its conserved first and last residue. A D gene is named only where the DNA matches it firmly. A row's size may be missing; if present it is once, few, many or a size class.

clone size | J gene | D gene | V gene | CDR3 DNA | CDR3 protein
once | TRBJ1-1 | - | TRBV28 | TGTGCCAGCCGCGTCGGGGGGGCCCTGAACACTGAAGCTTTCTTT | CASRVGGALNTEAFF
- | TRBJ1-2 | TRBD1 | TRBV27 | TGTGCCAGCAGTTTGGGTACAGGGGCTAACTATGGCTACACCTTC | CASSLGTGANYGYTF
- | TRBJ2-1 | TRBD2 | TRBV9 | TGTGCCAGCAGCCCCCCGGGACTAGCGGGGGCTGGTGAGCAGTTCTTC | CASSPPGLAGAGEQFF
- | TRBJ1-3 | - | TRBV9 | TGTGCCAGCAGCTTTCCCGGGGCCATATATTTT | CASSFPGAIYF
- | TRBJ1-3 | TRBD1 | TRBV7-2 | TGTGCCAGCAGCAAAGACAGGGGCTCTGGAAACACCATATATTTT | CASSKDRGSGNTIYF
- | TRBJ1-2 | - | TRBV7-9 | TGTGCCAGCAGCACAGACAGGACCTATAACTATGGCTACACCTTC | CASSTDRTYNYGYTF
- | TRBJ1-5 | - | TRBV6-6 | TGTGCCAGCAGTTCCTCAAGGGCCAGCGGGCCCCAGCATTTT | CASSSSRASGPQHF
- | TRBJ1-5 | TRBD1 | TRBV7-9 | TGTGCCAGCAGCCGATCGTCGGCACAGGGGAGCAATCAGCCCCAGCATTTT | CASSRSSAQGSNQPQHF
- | TRBJ2-4 | - | TRBV14 | TGTGCCAGCAGCCAACTGGGACAACCCTTAGCCAAAAACATTCAGTACTTC | CASSQLGQPLAKNIQYF
- | TRBJ2-1 | TRBD2 | TRBV7-9 | TGTGCCAGCAGCTTACTTGGGACTAGGGGCAATGAGCAGTTCTTC | CASSLLGTRGNEQFF
- | TRBJ2-3 | TRBD2 | TRBV11-2 | TGTGCCAGCAGCCAGACGGGGGGATCGGATACGCAGTATTTT | CASSQTGGSDTQYF
- | TRBJ1-2 | TRBD1 | TRBV6-5 | TGTGCCAGCAGGTCGACAGGGGGCGCCGGGTATGGCTACACCTTC | CASRSTGGAGYGYTF
- | TRBJ1-4 | TRBD1 | TRBV19 | TGTGCCAGTAGAAGACAGGGGGCTCGTGAAAAACTGTTTTTT | CASRRQGAREKLFF
- | TRBJ2-7 | TRBD1 | TRBV7-8 | TGTGCCAGCAGCGGGCGGACAGGTCGGCAGTACTTC | CASSGRTGRQYF
- | TRBJ1-2 | - | TRBV29-1 | TGCAGCGTTAGTACAGGTGGGGAGGATGGCTACACCTTC | CSVSTGGEDGYTF
- | TRBJ2-3 | TRBD1 | TRBV27 | TGTGCCAGCAAGCGCGGGACAGGGGGGAGTGCAGATACGCAGTATTTT | CASKRGTGGSADTQYF
once | TRBJ2-2 | TRBD1 | TRBV27 | TGTGCCAGCACCCAACGGACAGGGGGCTATACCGGGGAGCTGTTTTTT | CASTQRTGGYTGELFF
- | TRBJ2-3 | - | TRBV15 | TGTGCCACCAGCAGAGATGATCCGGGGGACACAGATACGCAGTATTTT | CATSRDDPGDTDTQYF
- | TRBJ2-2 | - | TRBV6-5 | TGTGCCAGCAGTCCCGGGACTGAAAACACCGGGGAGCTGTTTTTT | CASSPGTENTGELFF
- | TRBJ1-5 | - | TRBV30 | TGTGCCTGGAGTGCCCCGGGCAGGGCAGGCAATCAGCCCCAGCATTTT | CAWSAPGRAGNQPQHF
- | TRBJ2-1 | TRBD2 | TRBV5-3 | TGTGCCAGAAGCCCGAGACTAGCGGGGAACAATGGGCAGTTCTTC | CARSPRLAGNNGQFF
- | TRBJ2-5 | - | TRBV11-2 | TGTGCCAGCAGCTTTCTCGGGACTGCTACACAAGAGACCCAGTACTTC | CASSFLGTATQETQYF
- | TRBJ2-3 | TRBD1 | TRBV6-4 | TGTGCCAGCAGTGAGGGGCAGGGGGCAGATACGCAGTATTTT | CASSEGQGADTQYF
- | TRBJ1-6 | - | TRBV6-5 | TGTGCCAGCAGTTCCGAGAATTCACCCCTCCACTTT | CASSSENSPLHF
- | TRBJ1-3 | TRBD1 | TRBV7-9 | TGTGCCAGCAGCCCGAGGGACAGACTGACTGGAAACACCATATATTTT | CASSPRDRLTGNTIYF
few | TRBJ1-5 | - | TRBV2 | TGTGCCACCTACGGGGGGGGCGGGCAGCCCCAGAATTTT | CATYGGGGQPQNF
once | TRBJ1-1 | TRBD1 | TRBV29-1 | TGCAGCGTTGGTGGACAGGGGGAGATGAACACTGAAGCTTTCTTT | CSVGGQGEMNTEAFF
- | TRBJ2-5 | - | TRBV5-4 | TGTGCCAGCAGCTTGGGGGCTAGCAATGTCGCAGAGACCCAGTACTTC | CASSLGASNVAETQYF
- | TRBJ2-5 | TRBD2 | TRBV7-6 | TGTGCCAGCAGCTTAATGTCGACTAGCGGGGGGCGGGAGACCCAGTACTTC | CASSLMSTSGGRETQYF
- | TRBJ1-5 | - | TRBV10-2 | TGCGCCAGTGCGCAGGGTAGCAATCAGCCCCAGCATTTT | CASAQGSNQPQHF
- | TRBJ1-2 | TRBD1 | TRBV6-6 | TGTGCCAGCAGTAGGACAGGACCCGGCGATGGCTACACCTTC | CASSRTGPGDGYTF
- | TRBJ1-1 | TRBD1 | TRBV18 | TGTGCCAGCTCACCCACAGGGGACACTGAAGCTTTCTTT | CASSPTGDTEAFF
- | TRBJ1-4 | - | TRBV10-3 | TGTGCCATCAGTGAGTCGGGTCAGGGTAGTGAAAAACTGTTTTTT | CAISESGQGSEKLFF
- | TRBJ1-1 | - | TRBV5-1 | TGCGCCAGCAGCTTAAGACAGACGAACACTGAAGCTTTCTTT | CASSLRQTNTEAFF
once | TRBJ1-2 | TRBD1 | TRBV2 | TGTGCCAGCAGTGAAGCGCTCTCAGGGGGAGCAGTCTGGTATGGCTACACCTTC | CASSEALSGGAVWYGYTF
- | TRBJ1-5 | TRBD1 | TRBV6-5 | TGTGCCAGCAGGGGGACAGGCAGGAGTCAGCCCCAGCATTTT | CASRGTGRSQPQHF
once | TRBJ2-2 | TRBD1 | TRBV5-1 | TGCGCCAGCAGCAGGACAGGGACGAACACCGGGGAGCTGTTTTTT | CASSRTGTNTGELFF
- | TRBJ1-1 | - | TRBV5-6 | TGTGCCAGCAGTCTCGGGGACACGTTGAACACTGAAGCTTTCTTT | CASSLGDTLNTEAFF
- | TRBJ1-4 | TRBD1 | TRBV5-1 | TGCGCCAGCAGCAGGGGGACAGGGAGGGAAAAACTGTTTTTT | CASSRGTGREKLFF
- | TRBJ2-7 | - | TRBV2 | TGTGCCAGCAGTGAGACAGCTTACTACGAGCAGTACTTC | CASSETAYYEQYF
- | TRBJ2-3 | TRBD2 | TRBV10-3 | TGTGCCGCAGGGTCTAGCGGGGGGAGCACAGATACGCAGTATTTT | CAAGSSGGSTDTQYF